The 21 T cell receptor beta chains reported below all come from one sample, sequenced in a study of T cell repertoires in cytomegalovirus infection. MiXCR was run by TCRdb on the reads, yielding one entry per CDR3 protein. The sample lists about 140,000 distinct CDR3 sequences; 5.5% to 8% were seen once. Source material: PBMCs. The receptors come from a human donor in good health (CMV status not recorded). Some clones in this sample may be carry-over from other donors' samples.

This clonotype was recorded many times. The CDR3 here is CASSLGLGGLTEAFF. The DNA of the CDR3 is TGCGCCAGCAGCTTGGGACTCGGGGGGCTAACTGAAGCTTTCTTT. The chain is built from TRBV5-1 and TRBJ1-1, with a weak D call TRBD1 (6 bases). From germline, CDR1 is SGHRS and CDR2 YFSETQ. V was clipped by 0 bases and J by 5 bases, with 14 bases between them. The CDR3 extends over 15 amino acids.

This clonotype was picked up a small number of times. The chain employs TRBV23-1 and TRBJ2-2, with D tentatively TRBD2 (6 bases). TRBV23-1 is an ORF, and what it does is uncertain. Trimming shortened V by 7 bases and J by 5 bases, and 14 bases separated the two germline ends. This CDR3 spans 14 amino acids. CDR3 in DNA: TGCGCCAGCAAGGGACTGGACATAACCGGGGAGCTGTTTTTT. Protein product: CASKGLDITGELFF.

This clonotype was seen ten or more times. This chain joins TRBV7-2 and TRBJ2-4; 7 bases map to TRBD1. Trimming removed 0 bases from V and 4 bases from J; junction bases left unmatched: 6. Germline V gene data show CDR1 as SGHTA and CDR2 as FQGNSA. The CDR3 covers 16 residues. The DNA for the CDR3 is TGTGCCAGCAGCTTAGCGACAGGGAGTATGAAAAACATTCAGTACTTC. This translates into CASSLATGSMKNIQYF.

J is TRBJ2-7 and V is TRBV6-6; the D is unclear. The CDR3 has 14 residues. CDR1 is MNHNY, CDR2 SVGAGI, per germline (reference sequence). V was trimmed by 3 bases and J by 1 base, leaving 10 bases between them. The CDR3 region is CASSYAYSSYEQYF. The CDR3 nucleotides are TGTGCCAGCAGTTATGCGTACAGTTCCTACGAGCAGTACTTC.

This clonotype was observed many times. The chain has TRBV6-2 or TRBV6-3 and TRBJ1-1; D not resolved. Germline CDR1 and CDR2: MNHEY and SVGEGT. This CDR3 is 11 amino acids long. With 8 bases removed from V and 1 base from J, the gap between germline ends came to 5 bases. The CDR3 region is CASLENTEAFF. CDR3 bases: TGTGCCAGCCTGGAGAACACTGAAGCTTTCTTT.

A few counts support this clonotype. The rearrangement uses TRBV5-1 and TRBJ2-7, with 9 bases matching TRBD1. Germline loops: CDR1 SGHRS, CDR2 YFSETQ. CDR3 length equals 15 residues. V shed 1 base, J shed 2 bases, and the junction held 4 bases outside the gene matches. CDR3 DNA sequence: TGCGCCAGCAGCTTGACAGGGGGCACAACCTACGAGCAGTACTTC. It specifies CASSLTGGTTYEQYF.

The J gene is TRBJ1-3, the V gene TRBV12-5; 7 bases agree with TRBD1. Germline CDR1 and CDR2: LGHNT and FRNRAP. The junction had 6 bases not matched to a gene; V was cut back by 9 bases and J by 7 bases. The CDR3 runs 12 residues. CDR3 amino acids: CASGTEGNTIYF. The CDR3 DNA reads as TGTGCTAGCGGGACAGAGGGGAACACCATATATTTT.

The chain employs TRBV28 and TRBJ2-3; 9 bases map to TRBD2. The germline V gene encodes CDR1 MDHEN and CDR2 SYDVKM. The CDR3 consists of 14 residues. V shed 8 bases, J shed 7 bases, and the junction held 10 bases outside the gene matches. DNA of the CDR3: TGTGCCAGCGGCGGGGGGGGGCTTCTATATACGCAGTATTTT. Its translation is CASGGGGLLYTQYF. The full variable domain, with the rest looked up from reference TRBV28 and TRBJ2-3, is DVKVTQSSRYLVKRTGEKVFLECVQDMDHENMFWYRQDPGLGLRLIYFSYDVKMKEKGDIPEGYSVSREKKERFSLILESASTNQTSMYLCASGGGGLLYTQYFGPGTRLTVL.

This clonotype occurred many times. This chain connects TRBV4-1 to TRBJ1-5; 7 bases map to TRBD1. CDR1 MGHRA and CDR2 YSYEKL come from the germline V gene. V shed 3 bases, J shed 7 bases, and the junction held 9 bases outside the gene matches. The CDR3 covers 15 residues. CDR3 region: CASSQRQGVEQPQHF. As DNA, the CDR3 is TGCGCCAGCAGCCAGAGACAGGGAGTAGAGCAGCCCCAGCATTTT.

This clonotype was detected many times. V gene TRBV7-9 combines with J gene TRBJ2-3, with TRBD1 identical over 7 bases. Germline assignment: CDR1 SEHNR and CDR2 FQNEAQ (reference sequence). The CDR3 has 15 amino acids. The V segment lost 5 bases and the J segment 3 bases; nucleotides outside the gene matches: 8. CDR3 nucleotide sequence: TGTGCCAGCAGCCACGGGACAGATACAACAGATACGCAGTATTTT. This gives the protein CASSHGTDTTDTQYF.

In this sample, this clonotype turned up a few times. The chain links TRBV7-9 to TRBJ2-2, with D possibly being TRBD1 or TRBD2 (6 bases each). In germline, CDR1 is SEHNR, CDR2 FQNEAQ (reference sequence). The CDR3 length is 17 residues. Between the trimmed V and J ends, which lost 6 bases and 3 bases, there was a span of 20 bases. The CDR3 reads CASRSTGKGGDTGELFF. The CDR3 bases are TGTGCCAGCAGATCTACAGGGAAGGGGGGAGACACCGGGGAGCTGTTTTTT.

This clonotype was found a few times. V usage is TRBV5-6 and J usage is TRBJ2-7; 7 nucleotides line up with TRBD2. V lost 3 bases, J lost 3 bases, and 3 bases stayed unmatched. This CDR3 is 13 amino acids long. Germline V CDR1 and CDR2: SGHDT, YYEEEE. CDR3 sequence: CASSWGGNYEQYF. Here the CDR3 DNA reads TGTGCCAGCAGCTGGGGGGGAAACTACGAGCAGTACTTC.

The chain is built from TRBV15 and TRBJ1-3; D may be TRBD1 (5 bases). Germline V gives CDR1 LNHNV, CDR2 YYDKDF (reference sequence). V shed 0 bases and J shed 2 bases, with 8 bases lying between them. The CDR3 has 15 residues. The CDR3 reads CATSRDRRAGNTIYF. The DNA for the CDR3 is TGTGCCACCAGCAGAGATCGCAGGGCTGGAAACACCATATATTTT.

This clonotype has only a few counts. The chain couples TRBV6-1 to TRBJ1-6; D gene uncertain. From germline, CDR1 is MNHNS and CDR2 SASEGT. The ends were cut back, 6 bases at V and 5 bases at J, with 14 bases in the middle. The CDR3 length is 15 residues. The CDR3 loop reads CASSLDTGNNSPLHF. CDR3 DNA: TGTGCCAGCAGCCTTGACACGGGGAATAATTCACCCCTCCACTTT.

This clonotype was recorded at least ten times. The CDR3 here is CASSIGPEKLFF. The DNA of the CDR3 is TGTGCCAGTAGTATCGGGCCAGAAAAACTGTTTTTT. J is TRBJ1-4 and V is TRBV19; D unclear. Deletions cut 3 bases from V and 8 bases from J, with 7 bases between. Germline V gene sequence: CDR1 LNHDA, CDR2 SQIVND (reference sequence). This CDR3 is built from 12 residues.

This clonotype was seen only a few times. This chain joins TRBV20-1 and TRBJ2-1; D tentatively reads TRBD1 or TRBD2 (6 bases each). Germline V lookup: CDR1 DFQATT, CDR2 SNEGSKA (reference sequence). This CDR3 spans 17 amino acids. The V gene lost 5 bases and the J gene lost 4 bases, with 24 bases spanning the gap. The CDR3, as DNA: TGCAGTGCTCACCGGGGGTGGGGGACGGGGGCTTACAATGAGCAGTTCTTC. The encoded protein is CSAHRGWGTGAYNEQFF.

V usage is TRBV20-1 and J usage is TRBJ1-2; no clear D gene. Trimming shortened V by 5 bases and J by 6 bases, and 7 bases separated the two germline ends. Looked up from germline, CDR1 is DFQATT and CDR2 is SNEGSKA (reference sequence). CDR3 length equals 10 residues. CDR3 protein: CSASKDGYTF. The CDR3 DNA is TGCAGTGCTTCGAAGGATGGCTACACCTTC.

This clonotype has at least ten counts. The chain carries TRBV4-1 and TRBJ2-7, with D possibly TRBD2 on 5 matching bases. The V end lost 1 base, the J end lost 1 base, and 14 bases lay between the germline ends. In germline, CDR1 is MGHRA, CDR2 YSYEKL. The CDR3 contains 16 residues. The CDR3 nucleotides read TGCGCCAGCAGCCAAGCCCCTGGGAGTAGTTCCTACGAGCAGTACTTC. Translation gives CASSQAPGSSSYEQYF.

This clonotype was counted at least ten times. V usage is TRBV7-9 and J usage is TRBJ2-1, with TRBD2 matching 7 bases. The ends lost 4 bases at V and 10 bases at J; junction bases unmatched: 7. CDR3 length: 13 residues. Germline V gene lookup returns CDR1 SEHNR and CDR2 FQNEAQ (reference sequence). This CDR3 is CASSSAALAEQFF. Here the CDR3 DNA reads TGTGCCAGCAGCTCCGCCGCACTAGCGGAGCAGTTCTTC.

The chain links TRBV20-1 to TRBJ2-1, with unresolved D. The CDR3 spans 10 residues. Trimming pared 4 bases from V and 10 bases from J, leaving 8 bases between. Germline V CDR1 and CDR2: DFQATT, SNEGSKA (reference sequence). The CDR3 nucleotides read TGCAGTGCTAAGCGAATAGAGCAGTTCTTC. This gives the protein CSAKRIEQFF.

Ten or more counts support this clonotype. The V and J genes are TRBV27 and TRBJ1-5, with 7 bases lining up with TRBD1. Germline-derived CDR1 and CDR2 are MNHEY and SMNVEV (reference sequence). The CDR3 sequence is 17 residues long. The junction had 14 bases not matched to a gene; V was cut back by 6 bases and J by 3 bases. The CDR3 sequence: CASRGTGVPVDNQPQHF. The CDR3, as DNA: TGTGCCAGCAGAGGAACAGGGGTGCCGGTGGACAATCAGCCCCAGCATTTT.